The next 4 T cell receptor beta chains were all read from a single sample in a study of OX40 agonist ivuxolimab in advanced cancers. The table came from immunoSEQ multiplex PCR; TCRdb's copy has only in-frame clones and leaves some out. Among 30,000 to 40,000 clones listed, approximately 89% were seen once. Here the sequenced sample was CD4+ or CD8+ T cells sorted from blood, taken in a trial of the OX40 agonist ivuxolimab. The receptors were gathered from an adult with an advanced solid tumor such as melanoma, head and neck, liver or kidney cancer.

This rearrangement joins TRBV29-1 to TRBJ2-7; weak D call: TRBD2 (5 bases). The CDR3 covers 13 residues. Per the germline V gene, CDR1 is SQVTM and CDR2 is ANQGSEA. Deletions cut 2 bases from V and 2 bases from J, with 10 bases between. The CDR3 bases are TGCAGCGTTGAAAACGAGGGCCCCTACGAGCAGTACTTC. Translated: CSVENEGPYEQYF.

This clone occurred once. The rearrangement links TRBV27 to TRBJ1-6; D is ambiguous. The germline gives CDR1 MNHEY, CDR2 SMNVEV (reference sequence). The CDR3 is made up of 13 amino acids. The ends were cut back, 5 bases at V and 4 bases at J, with 6 bases in the middle. CDR3 sequence: CASSMGYNSPLHF. As DNA, the CDR3 is TGTGCCAGCAGTATGGGGTATAATTCACCCCTCCACTTT.

V gene TRBV27 combines with J gene TRBJ1-5, with TRBD1 identical over 7 bases. The V and J ends lost 6 bases and 2 bases, in that order; junction bases with no gene match: 7. This CDR3 is built from 15 residues. CDR1 MNHEY and CDR2 SMNVEV come from the germline V gene (reference sequence). The CDR3 DNA is TGTGCCAGCAGCGAGATCAGGGGGGGCAATCAGCCCCAGCATTTT. Translating it yields CASSEIRGGNQPQHF.

This chain uses TRBV5-4 with TRBJ1-5; perhaps TRBD1 as D (6 bases). Germline-derived CDR1 and CDR2 are SGHNT and YYREEE (reference sequence). Trimming cost V 0 bases and J 6 bases, with 16 bases left between them. The CDR3 is 16 residues long. CDR3 DNA sequence: TGTGCCAGCAGCTTGGTGGGTTGGGGGGCGGTTCAGCCCCAGCATTTT. Protein product: CASSLVGWGAVQPQHF.